A selection of T cell receptor beta chains follows, all from one sample in a study of cytomegalovirus exposure and HLA in healthy donors. Profiled with immunoSEQ multiplex PCR; TCRdb holds only in-frame clones, not every one. The sample has 170,000 or so clones, around four fifths seen once. The material sequenced was PBMCs. The receptors were sampled from a girl aged 5 to 17 in good health and CMV-seropositive. The CDR3 runs from the conserved cysteine through the conserved F or W. A D gene is named only where the DNA matches it firmly. Clone size is shown for a subset of rows, as once, few, many or a class of expanded clone.

D | J | size | V | CDR3 | DNA
TRBD1 | TRBJ1-2 | - | TRBV4-1 | CASSEGQGYYGYTF | TGCGCCAGCAGCGAAGGACAGGGGTACTATGGCTACACCTTC
- | TRBJ2-1 | - | TRBV14 | CASSQRRFPSYNEQFF | TGTGCCAGCAGCCAAAGGAGATTTCCCTCCTACAATGAGCAGTTCTTC
TRBD1 | TRBJ1-1 | - | TRBV10-3 | CAISESIRTGANTEAFF | TGTGCCATCAGTGAGTCAATCCGGACAGGGGCGAACACTGAAGCTTTCTTT
TRBD2 | TRBJ2-5 | - | TRBV10-2 | CASTATSAETQYF | TGCGCCAGCACAGCAACTAGCGCCGAGACCCAGTACTTC
TRBD2 | TRBJ2-5 | - | TRBV7-9 | CSSSETAGYQETQYF | TGTTCCAGCAGCGAAACAGCGGGGTACCAAGAGACCCAGTACTTC
TRBD2 | TRBJ2-7 | - | TRBV6-6 | CASREGSSGYEQYF | TGTGCCAGCCGGGAGGGGTCATCCGGCTACGAGCAGTACTTC
- | TRBJ1-2 | - | TRBV5-4 | CASSFDGLAGYGYTF | TGTGCCAGCAGCTTTGATGGGTTGGCGGGTTATGGCTACACCTTC
TRBD1 | TRBJ1-5 | - | TRBV7-2 | CASSLWDRRSRSNQPQHF | TGTGCCAGCAGCTTATGGGACAGGAGGTCTCGGAGCAATCAGCCCCAGCATTTT
- | TRBJ1-2 | - | TRBV5-1 | CASSLAAGDYGYTF | TGCGCCAGCAGCTTGGCTGCAGGGGACTATGGCTACACCTTC
TRBD2 | TRBJ2-5 | - | TRBV19 | CASSMSLAGAGETQYF | TGTGCCAGTAGTATGTCCCTAGCGGGGGCCGGGGAGACCCAGTACTTC
TRBD2 | TRBJ2-5 | - | TRBV5-4 | CASSPEYSGGGSKTQYF | TGTGCCAGCAGCCCCGAATACAGCGGGGGGGGGTCAAAGACCCAGTACTTC
- | TRBJ1-1 | - | TRBV2 | CASSETGPGAFF | TGTGCCAGCAGTGAAACCGGGCCGGGGGCTTTCTTT
- | TRBJ1-1 | few | TRBV5-8 | CASSPVAPRNTEAFF | TGTGCCAGCAGCCCCGTGGCACCTAGGAACACTGAAGCTTTCTTT
TRBD2 | TRBJ2-1 | once | TRBV10-1 | CASSEAGGYNEQFF | TGCGCCAGCAGTGAGGCGGGGGGGTACAATGAGCAGTTCTTC
- | TRBJ2-7 | - | TRBV11-3 | CASSLLRSSYEQYF | TGTGCCAGCAGCTTATTAAGGAGCTCCTACGAGCAGTACTTC
- | TRBJ2-3 | - | TRBV7-6 | CASSLPLLGDTQYF | TGTGCCAGCAGCTTACCACTACTAGGGGATACGCAGTATTTT
- | TRBJ2-5 | - | TRBV14 | CASSQDGRDQETQYF | TGTGCCAGCAGCCAAGATGGGCGGGATCAAGAGACCCAGTACTTC
TRBD1 | TRBJ1-1 | - | TRBV11-3 | CASSLPSPQGEAFF | TGTGCCAGCAGCTTACCCTCCCCACAGGGGGAAGCTTTCTTT
TRBD2 | TRBJ2-2 | - | TRBV29-1 | CSVHTQTSPGELFF | TGCAGCGTTCACACTCAGACTAGCCCCGGGGAGCTGTTTTTT
TRBD1 | TRBJ1-1 | - | TRBV5-1 | CASSLRQGNTEAFF | TGCGCCAGCAGCTTGCGACAGGGGAACACTGAAGCTTTCTTT
TRBD2 | TRBJ2-5 | once | TRBV6-5 | CASRRSGGARETQYF | TGTGCCAGCAGACGAAGCGGGGGGGCCCGGGAGACCCAGTACTTC
TRBD2 | TRBJ2-3 | - | TRBV7-8 | CASSLAYFEVAGAGDTQYF | TGTGCCAGCAGCTTAGCGTATTTTGAGGTAGCGGGGGCGGGGGATACGCAGTATTTT